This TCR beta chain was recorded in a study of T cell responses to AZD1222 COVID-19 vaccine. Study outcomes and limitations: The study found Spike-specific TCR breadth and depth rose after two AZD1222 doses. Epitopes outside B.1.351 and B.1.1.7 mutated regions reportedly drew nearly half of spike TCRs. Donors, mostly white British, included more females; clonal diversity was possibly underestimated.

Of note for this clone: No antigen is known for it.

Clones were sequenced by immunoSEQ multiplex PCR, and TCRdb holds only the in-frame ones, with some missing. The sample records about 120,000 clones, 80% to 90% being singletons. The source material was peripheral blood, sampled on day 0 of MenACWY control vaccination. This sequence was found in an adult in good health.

The CDR3 region is CASSLGGWSNMNTEAFF. The CDR3 nucleotides are TGCGCCAGCAGCTTAGGGGGCTGGAGTAACATGAACACTGAAGCTTTCTTT. The V call is TRBV5-1, the J call TRBJ1-1; 7 bases are shared with TRBD1. Germline V gene lookup returns CDR1 SGHRS and CDR2 YFSETQ. The CDR3 sequence is 17 residues long. Germline trimming cut 2 bases from V and 0 bases from J; bases unmatched to any gene: 10.